This T cell receptor beta chain appears in the sequencing data of a study of shared clonotypes between healthy human individuals. At the level of the study: Researchers assigned three CD4 naive, three CD4 memory, two CD8 naive and one CD8 memory plate to each donor. Broader study findings: Memory subsets generally showed lower estimated richness than naive subsets.

This clone appeared once. The antigen remains unidentified. The trim removed 8 bases at V and 2 bases at J, leaving 14 bases unmatched. The germline V gene has CDR1 MNHEY and CDR2 SMNVEV (reference sequence). The CDR3 runs to 17 residues. The naive CD8 population came from CD45RO-negative cells selected for CCR7, without terminally differentiated effector memory CD45RA+ cells. In the authors' methods: Filtering differed since immunoSEQ provided only junctions, with no quality scores. Sequencing was performed with immunoSEQ multiplex PCR; in TCRdb, only in-frame clones are kept and a portion is missing. Clonal size and the V and J genes are those of that table, whereas D and trimming came from the DNA. The sample lists around 550,000 clones; roughly 95% were seen once.

Source material: naive CD8+ T cells sorted from blood. The V and J genes are TRBV27 and TRBJ2-7, with 11 bases lining up with TRBD2. The TCR comes from a woman between 25 and 40 years old in good health. The CDR3 loop reads CASALRINSGRAYEQYF. Written as DNA, the CDR3 is TGTGCCAGCGCACTCCGGATCAATAGCGGGAGGGCCTACGAGCAGTACTTC.